This paragraph reports one TCR beta chain. The data stem from a study of shared clonotypes between healthy human individuals. Libraries were prepared by immunoSEQ multiplex PCR; TCRdb keeps only in-frame clonotypes and omits some of them. The sample holds about 820,000 clones, 80% to 95% seen once. The CDR3 consists of 17 residues. Per germline, CDR1 SQVTM and CDR2 ANQGSEA. The junction had 8 bases not matched to a gene; V was cut back by 7 bases and J by 1 base. The naive CD8 fraction comprised CD45RO-negative cells positively selected for CCR7 and excluded terminally differentiated effector memory CD45RA+ cells.

This TCR derives from a man younger than 45 in good health. This chain links TRBV29-1 with TRBJ2-3; TRBD2 agrees at 16 bases. Sequencing used naive CD8+ T cells sorted from blood. The CDR3 coding sequence is TGCAGCGGACAGGGACTAGCGGGAGGGCCCCGCACAGATACGCAGTATTTT. Translation gives CSGQGLAGGPRTDTQYF.